Listed below are T cell receptor beta chains from one sample, sequenced in a study of cytomegalovirus exposure and HLA in healthy donors. TCRdb keeps only in-frame clones here, not all; method: immunoSEQ multiplex PCR. Altogether about 120,000 clones are present, about three quarters being singletons, with the ten largest covering approximately 1.2%. The sequenced sample was PBMCs. These receptors all stem from a female donor in good health and CMV-seronegative. CDR3s leave out the opening cysteine and the closing phenylalanine or tryptophan. The D gene is left open where the match is weak.

D	V	J	CDR3
NA	TRBV12-2	TRBJ2-7	ASRLQGWEQY
TRBD1	TRBV5-8	TRBJ1-5	ASSSRDRVGQPQH
TRBD2	TRBV28	TRBJ2-1	ASRSSGRGNEQF
NA	TRBV2	TRBJ1-4	ASSVVATNEKLF
NA	TRBV28	TRBJ1-2	ATRESNYGYT
NA	TRBV5-3	TRBJ2-7	ARSLVPGAYEQY
NA	TRBV9	TRBJ2-3	ASSVALGRGGTQY
TRBD2	TRBV9	TRBJ2-7	ASSVGREGSYEQY
NA	TRBV4-1	TRBJ2-4	ASSQGLAKNIQY
TRBD2	TRBV13	TRBJ2-1	ASSLGLAGGYNEQF
NA	TRBV27	TRBJ2-5	ASSRDSGGQETQY
TRBD1	TRBV11-1	TRBJ2-5	ASNDRGETQY
TRBD2	TRBV28	TRBJ2-7	ASKTSGRVQY
NA	TRBV4-1	TRBJ1-6	ASSQMGSSYNSPLH
NA	TRBV15	TRBJ1-1	ATSRRPLSGPIEAF
NA	TRBV27	TRBJ1-5	ASSARPRVEYHQPQH
NA	TRBV5-5	TRBJ1-4	ASSLGDFRELF
TRBD2	TRBV11-2	TRBJ2-1	ASSILAGGNEQF
NA	TRBV21-1	TRBJ2-7	ASSKAAARAYEQY
TRBD1	TRBV7-9	TRBJ2-2	ASSLATGHTGELF
NA	TRBV5-1	TRBJ2-7	ASSPGTFLGEQY
TRBD1	TRBV5-1	TRBJ2-3	ASSPGTAITDTQY
NA	TRBV10-1	TRBJ2-5	ASSESGGKETQY
TRBD1	TRBV25-1	TRBJ1-2	ASSEYDGQGNYGYT
NA	TRBV7-6	TRBJ2-7	ASSLTGNYEQY
NA	TRBV7-6	TRBJ2-3	ASSPSWEPTQY
TRBD1	TRBV7-9	TRBJ1-4	SSSLDRGEKLF
NA	TRBV14	TRBJ1-2	ASSQVSYLGRSYT
TRBD2	TRBV30	TRBJ2-7	AWSVYPSPGLVGEQY
NA	TRBV14	TRBJ1-6	ASSQDTGLPFTRLH
NA	TRBV15	TRBJ2-3	ATSRATPTDTQY
NA	TRBV29-1	TRBJ1-2	SVEESYGANYGYT
TRBD1	TRBV7-3	TRBJ2-1	ASSPAGTGSYNEQF
NA	TRBV6-1	TRBJ2-4	ASSELDSLAKNIQY
TRBD1	TRBV5-1	TRBJ2-7	ASCPLRQGPYEQY
TRBD2	TRBV2	TRBJ2-1	ASSELLAVYNEQF
TRBD1	TRBV5-1	TRBJ1-2	ASGPRQGDYGYT
NA	TRBV6-1	TRBJ2-3	ASSEQFGTDTQY
NA	TRBV7-9	TRBJ1-3	ASSPTSENTIY
NA	TRBV12-5	TRBJ2-3	ASGLGGYTDTQY
NA	TRBV28	TRBJ2-4	ASTTSGYKNIQY
NA	TRBV19	TRBJ2-2	ASTGPGGGELF
TRBD1	TRBV30	TRBJ1-1	AWSTRTGEAF
NA	TRBV6-5	TRBJ2-7	AGRFRDTTSYEQY
NA	TRBV28	TRBJ1-4	ASRASGWATNEKLF
NA	TRBV28	TRBJ2-7	ASRDSYEQY
TRBD2	TRBV4-2	TRBJ2-1	ASSQDEGGRPLWGNEQF
NA	TRBV27	TRBJ2-1	ASGRVLNEQF
NA	TRBV2	TRBJ1-2	ASSLLTGSRGYT
NA	TRBV10-1	TRBJ2-7	ASSEKGRRGSSYEQY
TRBD2	TRBV11-2	TRBJ2-2	ASRLGGGENTGELF